This TCR beta chain was sequenced in a study of blood T cell repertoires in COVID-19. Study information: Both acute and convalescent COVID-19 samples were obtained from the United States, Italy and Spain. In each case, the material was cDNA or gDNA derived from T cells, B-cell-depleted T cells, or PBMCs.

Seattle patient enrollment occurred during active infection, with longitudinal follow-up thereafter. In the authors' workflow: Cell counts per sample came from amplifying reference gene primers. Profiling relied on immunoSEQ multiplex PCR, and the TCRdb table lists in-frame clones only, not all of them. Clonal size and the V and J genes are those of that table, whereas D and trimming came from the DNA. The table shows hundreds of thousands of clones, with 70% to 90% occurring only once. The CDR3 runs to 15 residues. CDR1 is MNHEY, CDR2 SMNVEV, per germline (reference sequence). Between the trimmed V and J ends, which lost 5 bases and 11 bases, there was a span of 19 bases.

Sequencing was performed on peripheral blood. This clonotype originated in a man aged 18 to 29 with COVID-19, enrolled during active disease. This chain links TRBV27 with TRBJ1-6; possible D gene TRBD1, 6 bases. The CDR3, as DNA: TGTGCCAGCAGTGCTGGGCAGGGGCGAAGGGCACCCCTCCACTTT. It is translated as CASSAGQGRRAPLHF.